A single T cell receptor beta chain is shown here with its context. Seattle patients were enrolled while actively infected and followed longitudinally. Source study methods: Estimation of nucleated cell counts relied on the amplification of reference gene primers. Sequencing used immunoSEQ multiplex PCR; TCRdb keeps in-frame clones, though not all of them. V, J and clone size were drawn from that table, and D and trimming were deduced from the DNA. Of about 410,000 clones listed, 89% are singletons. V lost 4 bases to trimming and J lost 2 bases; unmatched junction nucleotides: 5. Germline CDR1 is SNHLY and CDR2 is FYNNEI. This CDR3 comprises 15 residues. The sample originates from a study of blood T cell repertoires in COVID-19. About the study: Both acute and convalescent COVID-19 samples were obtained from the United States, Italy and Spain. Sources were T cells, B-cell-depleted T cells, or PBMCs; the material itself was cDNA or gDNA.

The J gene is TRBJ2-1, the V gene TRBV2; 7 bases are shared with TRBD1. Sequenced input: peripheral blood. This receptor was identified in a woman aged 40-49 years with COVID-19, enrolled during active disease. CDR3 region: CASSAGTAPYNEQFF. As DNA, the CDR3 is TGTGCCAGCAGTGCCGGGACAGCCCCCTACAATGAGCAGTTCTTC.